This TCR beta chain was identified in a study of cytomegalovirus exposure and HLA in healthy donors. Study results and caveats: It emerged from a later analysis that several of the most significant clusters appeared to be linked to common viral pathogens.

Germline lookup yields CDR1 SGHAT and CDR2 FQNNGV. V dropped 1 base and J dropped 2 bases, with 16 bases sitting between them. The CDR3 extends over 17 amino acids. As concerns this clone: What it binds is unknown.

The PCR ran on 60 Vbeta and 13 Jbeta primers. Only in-frame clones appear in the TCRdb table, and some are missing; sequencing was by immunoSEQ multiplex PCR. The repertoire holds about 130,000 clones, with around 80% as singletons. This TCR came from a female donor in good health and CMV-seronegative. The sequencing sample was made of PBMCs. The chain employs TRBV11-2 and TRBJ2-3; possible D gene TRBD2, 5 bases. The CDR3 DNA follows: TGTGCCAGCAGCTTAGGTTCGGGGTCTGGATTCACAGATACGCAGTATTTT. Its protein is CASSLGSGSGFTDTQYF.